Below are 30 T cell receptor beta chains sequenced from a single sample in a study of blood T cell repertoires in COVID-19. Profiling relied on immunoSEQ multiplex PCR, and the TCRdb table lists in-frame clones only, not all of them. The sample includes around 200,000 clones, 88% of them seen just once. Sequenced sample: peripheral blood. These receptors all come from a man aged 18 to 29 with active or convalescent COVID-19.

The genes are TRBV9 and TRBJ2-3; TRBD1 is a possible D gene (5 bases). The germline CDR1 and CDR2 sequences are SGDLS and YYNGEE. V was shortened by 2 bases and J by 5 bases, with 6 bases between the two germline ends. The CDR3 spans 12 residues. This CDR3 reads CASSVTEDTQYF. For the CDR3, the DNA is TGTGCCAGCAGCGTGACAGAAGATACGCAGTATTTT.

The chain is built from TRBV6-5 and TRBJ1-1, with D perhaps matching TRBD1 (6 bases). The germline gives CDR1 MNHEY, CDR2 SVGAGI. V lost 6 bases and J 1 base, leaving 12 bases between the germline ends. The CDR3 runs 14 residues. The CDR3 nucleotides are TGTGCCAGCAGGGTGGGACACTCGAACACTGAAGCTTTCTTT. It specifies CASRVGHSNTEAFF.

The chain links TRBV19 to TRBJ1-2; D remains unclear. CDR1 is LNHDA and CDR2 is SQIVND in the germline V gene (reference sequence). The CDR3 contains 12 residues. V shed 6 bases and J shed 3 bases, with 8 bases lying between them. Here the CDR3 DNA reads TGTGCCAGTAGGAGGCGGGACTATGGCTACACCTTC. Amino acids: CASRRRDYGYTF.

This chain joins TRBV7-9 and TRBJ2-2; 8 positions match TRBD1. Germline assignment: CDR1 SEHNR and CDR2 FQNEAQ (reference sequence). The CDR3 runs 14 residues. V shed 4 bases and J 7 bases; nucleotides not matched to a gene: 5. DNA for the CDR3: TGTGCCAGCAGCTATGGACAGGGCGGCGGGGAGCTGTTTTTT. This gives the protein CASSYGQGGGELFF.

This clone was counted between two and nine times. The V and J genes are TRBV6-6 and TRBJ1-1, with D perhaps matching TRBD1 (6 bases). V was shortened by 1 base and J by 6 bases, with 15 bases between the two germline ends. The germline gives CDR1 MNHNY, CDR2 SVGAGI (reference sequence). CDR3 size: 15 residues. The CDR3 nucleotides read TGTGCCAGCAGTTACTGGACCGGACAGAGCCCTGAAGCTTTCTTT. This sequence encodes CASSYWTGQSPEAFF.

The chain links TRBV19 to TRBJ1-4; D call uncertain. Germline V lookup: CDR1 LNHDA, CDR2 SQIVND (reference sequence). This CDR3 spans 11 amino acids. Trimming cost V 2 bases and J 11 bases, with 6 bases left between them. CDR3 sequence: CASSILGKLFF. The CDR3 DNA sequence: TGTGCCAGTAGTATACTAGGCAAACTGTTTTTT.

Here the CDR3 reads CAWRGTTGEKLFF. DNA for the CDR3: TGTGCCTGGAGAGGGACAACCGGAGAAAAACTGTTTTTT. V gene TRBV30 combines with J gene TRBJ1-4; D is possibly TRBD1 (6 bases). The V end was cut by 3 bases, the J end by 8 bases, with 13 bases between. There are 13 residues in the CDR3. Germline values: CDR1 GTSNPN, CDR2 SVGIG (reference sequence).

V is TRBV11-2 and J is TRBJ1-1; no definite D call. Trimming left V 1 base short and J 0 bases short, with 9 bases between. The germline V gene has CDR1 SGHAT and CDR2 FQNNGV. The CDR3 is made up of 15 amino acids. In DNA form, the CDR3 reads TGTGCCAGCAGCTTAGCGGTCGGGTTGAACACTGAAGCTTTCTTT. Translating it yields CASSLAVGLNTEAFF.

This rearrangement joins TRBV19 to TRBJ1-5; 8 bases match TRBD1. The V segment lost 3 bases and the J segment 4 bases; nucleotides outside the gene matches: 8. The germline V gene has CDR1 LNHDA and CDR2 SQIVND (reference sequence). This CDR3 spans 16 amino acids. The CDR3 DNA sequence: TGTGCCAGTAGTATTTCTCACAGGGGGGAGAATCAGCCCCAGCATTTT. It specifies CASSISHRGENQPQHF.

CDR3 amino acids: CSASTGDGYTF. CDR3 sequence (DNA): TGCAGTGCTAGTACTGGTGATGGCTACACCTTC. V is TRBV20-1 and J is TRBJ1-2, with no clear D. Per germline, CDR1 DFQATT and CDR2 SNEGSKA (reference sequence). The V end was cut by 3 bases, the J end by 6 bases, with 8 bases between. This CDR3 region has 11 residues.

The chain recombines TRBV18 with TRBJ1-2, with 9 bases that match TRBD1. V dropped 4 bases and J dropped 8; count of bases not matched to a gene: 8. The CDR3 totals 14 residues. In germline, CDR1 is KGHSH, CDR2 LQKENI. CDR3 coding DNA: TGTGCCAGCTCACAGAACGGACAGGGGATCGGCTACACCTTC. Protein product: CASSQNGQGIGYTF.

This clone was seen a handful of times. The chain has TRBV5-1 and TRBJ2-7, with TRBD2 matching 10 bases. This CDR3 is 15 amino acids long. After removal of 6 bases from V and 5 bases from J, the junction contained 11 bases not matched to a gene. Germline V gives CDR1 SGHRS, CDR2 YFSETQ. The CDR3 spells CASNERSGRADEQYF. DNA for the CDR3: TGCGCCAGCAACGAGAGAAGCGGGAGGGCCGACGAGCAGTACTTC.

This chain links TRBV19 with TRBJ1-1, with TRBD1 identical over 7 bases. The CDR3 spans 14 residues. Germline V lookup: CDR1 LNHDA, CDR2 SQIVND (reference sequence). V lost 5 bases and J lost 1; bases outside the gene matches: 4. The CDR3 DNA sequence: TGTGCCAGTAGTCCAGGGGGTGAGAACACTGAAGCTTTCTTT. Translating gives CASSPGGENTEAFF.

The genes are TRBV18 and TRBJ2-1; D uncertain. Trimming took 2 bases from V and 9 from J, leaving 17 bases between them. CDR1 is KGHSH and CDR2 is LQKENI in the germline V gene. This CDR3 spans 15 amino acids. The CDR3 DNA sequence: TGTGCCAGCTCACCAACCGGCCTAGAAGCCATTGAGCAGTTCTTC. It specifies CASSPTGLEAIEQFF.

This clone appeared a few times. The V call is TRBV11-2, the J call TRBJ2-1, with 11 bases fitting TRBD2. The CDR3 runs 15 residues. Germline V gene sequence: CDR1 SGHAT, CDR2 FQNNGV. J was trimmed by 7 bases and V by 1 base; bases with no gene match: 3. The CDR3 DNA sequence: TGTGCCAGCAGCTTAGCTAGCGGGAGGACGAATGAGCAGTTCTTC. Translation: CASSLASGRTNEQFF.

V is TRBV11-2 and J is TRBJ2-1; TRBD2 aligns across 9 bases. The CDR3 has 15 residues. V lost 6 bases, J lost 5 bases, and 8 bases stayed unmatched. Looked up from germline, CDR1 is SGHAT and CDR2 is FQNNGV. CDR3 sequence reads: CASRLTSGSNNEQFF. The CDR3 nucleotides are TGTGCCAGCAGACTAACTAGCGGGTCCAACAATGAGCAGTTCTTC.

A few counts support this clone. V gene TRBV2 combines with J gene TRBJ1-2, with a weak D call TRBD1 (5 bases). Between the trimmed V and J ends, which lost 0 bases and 2 bases, there was a span of 7 bases. In germline, CDR1 is SNHLY, CDR2 FYNNEI. This CDR3 spans 14 amino acids. CDR3: CASSEANRNYGYTF. DNA for the CDR3: TGTGCCAGCAGTGAAGCAAACAGGAACTATGGCTACACCTTC.

V gene TRBV12-3 or TRBV12-4 combines with J gene TRBJ1-1, with D perhaps TRBD1 (6 bases). V lost 5 bases to trimming and J lost 8 bases, with 12 bases between them. CDR3 length equals 12 residues. The CDR3 loop reads CASSGDILEAFF. CDR3 DNA sequence: TGTGCCAGCAGTGGGGACATCCTAGAAGCTTTCTTT.

CDR3 nucleotide sequence: TGCAGCGTTGAAGATTACCAGGGGAACTATGGCTACACCTTC. As protein: CSVEDYQGNYGYTF. V usage is TRBV29-1 and J usage is TRBJ1-2, with TRBD1 as a possible D gene (6 bases). Trimming left V 0 bases short and J 2 bases short, with 10 bases between. The CDR3 totals 14 residues. Germline V CDR1 and CDR2: SQVTM, ANQGSEA.

The J gene is TRBJ1-1, the V gene TRBV18; D unclear. There are 13 residues in the CDR3. Germline CDR1 is KGHSH and CDR2 is LQKENI. V lost 3 bases and J 1 base, leaving 6 bases between the germline ends. CDR3 protein: CASSPQENTEAFF. The CDR3 nucleotides read TGTGCCAGCTCACCCCAGGAGAACACTGAAGCTTTCTTT.

V and J are TRBV5-4 and TRBJ1-1; D not resolved. In germline, CDR1 is SGHNT, CDR2 YYREEE (reference sequence). The V end was cut by 2 bases, the J end by 2 bases, with 4 bases between. The CDR3 totals 12 residues. The DNA for the CDR3 is TGTGCCAGCAGCTTTTATAACACTGAAGCTTTCTTT. Protein: CASSFYNTEAFF.

The V and J genes are TRBV5-4 and TRBJ2-1, with a tentative D call TRBD1 (5 bases). The V gene lost 2 bases and the J gene lost 5 bases, with 14 bases spanning the gap. The CDR3 length is 15 residues. Germline CDR1 reads SGHNT; CDR2 reads YYREEE (reference sequence). DNA of the CDR3: TGTGCCAGCAGCTTCCCGAACGTAGGGGACAATGAGCAGTTCTTC. Translation: CASSFPNVGDNEQFF.

The chain has TRBV6-5 and TRBJ1-6; possibly TRBD1 for D (5 bases). Trimming pared 2 bases from V and 10 bases from J, leaving 15 bases between. Germline lookup yields CDR1 MNHEY and CDR2 SVGAGI. This CDR3 region has 15 residues. CDR3 nucleotides: TGTGCCAGCAGTTACCAACACGGCGGGGGATCACCCCTCCACTTT. Residues: CASSYQHGGGSPLHF.

The chain carries TRBV7-8 and TRBJ2-3; the match to TRBD2 covers 9 bases. Per the germline V gene, CDR1 is SGHVS and CDR2 is FQNEAQ. The CDR3 has 15 residues. V shed 5 bases, J shed 0 bases, and the junction held 3 bases outside the gene matches. The CDR3 is CASSRSGRSTDTQYF. CDR3 DNA sequence: TGTGCCAGCAGCCGTAGCGGGAGAAGCACAGATACGCAGTATTTT.

The rearrangement links TRBV6-4 to TRBJ1-4; no firm D call. The CDR3 is made up of 13 amino acids. CDR1 and CDR2 (germline): MRHNA, SNTAGT. Trimming removed 3 bases from V and 3 bases from J, with 5 bases in between. The CDR3: CASSEQPNEKLFF. The CDR3 nucleotides are TGTGCCAGCAGTGAACAGCCTAATGAAAAACTGTTTTTT.

This clone appeared once. This chain uses TRBV2 with TRBJ2-3; TRBD2 aligns across 7 bases. CDR1 and CDR2 from the germline V gene are SNHLY and FYNNEI. CDR3 length: 14 amino acids. Trimming at V came to 2 bases and at J to 4 bases, leaving 3 bases not matched to a gene. The CDR3 is CASSETTSADTQYF. The CDR3 region has the DNA TGTGCCAGCAGTGAAACCACTAGCGCAGATACGCAGTATTTT. The variable domain in full, with the rest retrieved from reference TRBV2 and TRBJ2-3, is EPEVTQTPSHQVTQMGQEVILRCVPISNHLYFYWYRQILGQKVEFLVSFYNNEISEKSEIFDDQFSVERPDGSNFTLKIRSTKLEDSAMYFCASSETTSADTQYFGPGTRLTVL.

The chain joins TRBV7-2 to TRBJ1-1; D gene uncertain. The germline CDR1 and CDR2 sequences are SGHTA and FQGNSA. Trimming took off 2 bases at V and 0 bases at J, with 4 bases between the two ends. This CDR3 is 13 amino acids long. CDR3 nucleotides: TGTGCCAGCAGCTTAAGCATGAACACTGAAGCTTTCTTT. Its translation: CASSLSMNTEAFF.

The chain has TRBV6-5 and TRBJ1-2; D is perhaps TRBD1 (6 bases). Trimming took 6 bases from V and 4 from J, leaving 12 bases between them. Germline lookup yields CDR1 MNHEY and CDR2 SVGAGI. The CDR3 spans 13 residues. CDR3 in DNA: TGTGCCAGCAGGCTACAGGGTGCCTATGGCTACACCTTC. Protein product: CASRLQGAYGYTF.

The rearrangement links TRBV6-2 or TRBV6-3 to TRBJ2-5; 9 bases fit TRBD2. CDR3 length: 14 residues. Per the germline V gene, CDR1 is MNHEY and CDR2 is SVGEGT. V gave up 6 bases and J gave up 5 bases; unmatched junction bases: 7. The DNA for the CDR3 is TGTGCCAGCAGCCTTAGCGGGAGTTTGGAGACCCAGTACTTC. This gives the protein CASSLSGSLETQYF.

The chain is built from TRBV10-3 and TRBJ2-3; D perhaps matches TRBD2 (7 bases). CDR1 ENHRY and CDR2 SYGVKD come from the germline V gene. The CDR3 has 16 residues. V lost 2 bases, J lost 2 bases, and 14 bases lay in between. The CDR3 reads CAISETRGAYTDTQYF. Here the CDR3 DNA reads TGTGCCATCAGTGAGACCCGGGGGGCCTACACAGATACGCAGTATTTT.